Each of the 13 T cell receptor beta chains below was sequenced from the same sample in a study of cytomegalovirus exposure and HLA in healthy donors. Use of 60 Vbeta and 13 Jbeta primers characterized the PCR. Clones were sequenced by immunoSEQ multiplex PCR, and TCRdb holds only the in-frame ones, with some missing. The table includes about 160,000 clones, 80% to 85% detected once. The sample comprised PBMCs. The receptors shown here come from a man between 18 and 35 years old in good health and CMV-seronegative.

The CDR3 region is CASSETGAHNTGELFF. The CDR3 bases are TGTGCCAGCAGTGAGACAGGGGCCCATAACACCGGGGAGCTGTTTTTT. The chain uses TRBV6-1 and TRBJ2-2; TRBD1 matches at 8 bases. Germline trimming cut 3 bases from V and 2 bases from J; bases unmatched to any gene: 5. The CDR3 runs 16 residues. In germline, CDR1 is MNHNS, CDR2 SASEGT.

The chain carries TRBV15 and TRBJ1-4; weak D call: TRBD1 (5 bases). CDR1 and CDR2 from the germline V gene are LNHNV and YYDKDF (reference sequence). The CDR3 extends over 14 amino acids. V was trimmed by 8 bases and J by 5 bases, leaving 15 bases between them. DNA of the CDR3: TGTGCCACCGGGGGGATGACCGAAAATGAAAAACTGTTTTTT. This codes for CATGGMTENEKLFF.

The chain carries TRBV28 and TRBJ1-2, with D unresolved. Germline V gene sequence: CDR1 MDHEN, CDR2 SYDVKM. The CDR3 is 15 amino acids. Between the trimmed V and J ends, which lost 6 bases and 4 bases, there was a span of 18 bases. CDR3 coding DNA: TGTGCCAGCAGCCTGCGGGCGGCGCGGGGCTATGGCTACACCTTC. It is translated as CASSLRAARGYGYTF.

This chain joins TRBV29-1 and TRBJ1-5; a weak D match, TRBD1 (6 bases). The CDR3 runs to 13 residues. The ends were cut back, 4 bases at V and 4 bases at J, with 11 bases in the middle. CDR1 is SQVTM, CDR2 ANQGSEA, per germline. The CDR3 is CSVVTGWNQPQHF. The CDR3 region has the DNA TGCAGCGTTGTCACAGGGTGGAATCAGCCCCAGCATTTT.

The chain carries TRBV2 and TRBJ1-2; no clear D gene. Trimming removed 8 bases at V and 8 bases at J, with 12 bases between. The CDR3 is made up of 11 amino acids. Per the germline V gene, CDR1 is SNHLY and CDR2 is FYNNEI. The DNA for the CDR3 is TGTGCCAGCGGGGTCGGGAGCGGCTACACCTTC. Residues: CASGVGSGYTF.

The chain recombines TRBV19 with TRBJ2-2; D gene unclear. The CDR3 spans 14 residues. V lost 5 bases, J lost 0 bases, and 7 bases lay in between. Germline V CDR1 and CDR2: LNHDA, SQIVND (reference sequence). CDR3 nucleotides: TGTGCCAGTAGTTGGCAATCGAACACCGGGGAGCTGTTTTTT. Translating it yields CASSWQSNTGELFF.

The table lists this clone with a count of one. The chain combines TRBV7-6 with TRBJ1-5; D is unresolved. This CDR3 has 15 amino acids. The V gene lost 1 base and the J gene lost 5 bases, with 12 bases spanning the gap. Germline assignment: CDR1 SGHVS and CDR2 FNYEAQ. The CDR3 DNA follows: TGTGCCAGCAGCTTAGAAGGCGGAACCGATCAGCCCCAGCATTTT. Translation: CASSLEGGTDQPQHF. Complete variable domain (other parts from reference TRBV7-6 and TRBJ1-5): GAGVSQSPRYKVTKRGQDVALRCDPISGHVSLYWYRQALGQGPEFLTYFNYEAQQDKSGLPNDRFSAERPEGSISTLTIQRTEQRDSAMYRCASSLEGGTDQPQHFGDGTRLSIL.

CDR3 loop: CASTPVRGGLKAFF. In DNA form, the CDR3 reads TGTGCCAGCACCCCGGTGAGAGGCGGGTTAAAGGCTTTCTTT. V is TRBV6-5 and J is TRBJ1-1; D unclear. CDR1 and CDR2 from the germline V gene are MNHEY and SVGAGI. This CDR3 has 14 residues. The ends were cut back, 7 bases at V and 11 bases at J, with 23 bases in the middle.

This chain connects TRBV6-5 to TRBJ1-6; the D is unclear. V shed 2 bases and J shed 8 bases, with 16 bases lying between them. The CDR3 has 16 amino acids. Germline values: CDR1 MNHEY, CDR2 SVGAGI. The CDR3 sequence is CASSYRGGDYHSPLHF. The CDR3 bases are TGTGCCAGCAGTTACCGGGGTGGGGATTACCATTCACCCCTCCACTTT.

The genes are TRBV5-6 and TRBJ2-5; 8 bases map to TRBD2. Germline CDR1 SGHDT, CDR2 YYEEEE. The CDR3 runs 15 residues. Unmatched junction bases numbered 6, after V lost 0 bases and J lost 5 bases. The CDR3 bases are TGTGCCAGCAGCTTGGACGGGAGGGCAGTGGAGACCCAGTACTTC. It is translated as CASSLDGRAVETQYF. Full variable domain (remainder filled in from reference TRBV5-6 and TRBJ2-5): DAGVTQSPTHLIKTRGQQVTLRCSPKSGHDTVSWYQQALGQGPQFIFQYYEEEERQRGNFPDRFSGHQFPNYSSELNVNALLLGDSALYLCASSLDGRAVETQYFGPGTRLLVL.

The chain links TRBV18 to TRBJ2-3; D is ambiguous. CDR3 size: 16 residues. V was shortened by 6 bases and J by 0 bases, with 16 bases between the two germline ends. The germline V gene encodes CDR1 KGHSH and CDR2 LQKENI. The CDR3 sequence: CASSPLARSSTDTQYF. The CDR3 nucleotides are TGTGCCAGCTCGCCTTTGGCTAGGTCTAGCACAGATACGCAGTATTTT.

The chain uses TRBV7-8 and TRBJ2-5; the D gene is possibly TRBD1 (5 bases). Trimming shortened V by 5 bases and J by 11 bases, and 27 bases separated the two germline ends. This CDR3 is 16 amino acids long. Germline lookup yields CDR1 SGHVS and CDR2 FQNEAQ. As DNA, the CDR3 is TGTGCCAGCAGCACCTCAGGGTTTCCGTCGTTGACTCTGCAGTACTTC. Protein sequence: CASSTSGFPSLTLQYF.

The chain couples TRBV28 to TRBJ2-1; D is uncertain. Germline assignment: CDR1 MDHEN and CDR2 SYDVKM. Deletions cut 3 bases from V and 2 bases from J, with 11 bases between. This CDR3 is 15 amino acids long. The CDR3 region is CASSFRPGPYNEQFF. DNA of the CDR3: TGTGCCAGCAGTTTTCGTCCAGGTCCCTACAATGAGCAGTTCTTC. Supplemented by reference TRBV28 and TRBJ2-1, the full variable domain reads DVKVTQSSRYLVKRTGEKVFLECVQDMDHENMFWYRQDPGLGLRLIYFSYDVKMKEKGDIPEGYSVSREKKERFSLILESASTNQTSMYLCASSFRPGPYNEQFFGPGTRLTVL.